Given below is one T cell receptor (beta chain) in context. Antigen unknown. This specimen belongs to a study of cytomegalovirus exposure and HLA in healthy donors. Study observations and caveats: The study put about 180 TCR beta chains on its list as cytomegalovirus-associated. Rarity marked most TCR sequences, yet some public TCRs occurred in many donors. Later analysis indicated greater clonal expansion among HLA-associated TCR beta chains than among equally common other chains.

The PCR employed 60 Vbeta primers together with 13 Jbeta primers. Only in-frame clones appear in the TCRdb table, and some are missing; sequencing was by immunoSEQ multiplex PCR. The table includes roughly 190,000 clones, about three quarters detected once. Per germline, CDR1 DFQATT and CDR2 SNEGSKA (reference sequence). The CDR3 sequence is 10 residues long. Trimming left V 6 bases short and J 8 bases short, with 8 bases between. The clonotype comes from a female donor in good health and CMV-seronegative. Sequencing input: PBMCs. This chain connects TRBV20-1 to TRBJ2-4; the D is unclear. Here the CDR3 reads CSARVDIQYF. The CDR3 DNA reads as TGCAGTGCCCGCGTAGACATTCAGTACTTC.